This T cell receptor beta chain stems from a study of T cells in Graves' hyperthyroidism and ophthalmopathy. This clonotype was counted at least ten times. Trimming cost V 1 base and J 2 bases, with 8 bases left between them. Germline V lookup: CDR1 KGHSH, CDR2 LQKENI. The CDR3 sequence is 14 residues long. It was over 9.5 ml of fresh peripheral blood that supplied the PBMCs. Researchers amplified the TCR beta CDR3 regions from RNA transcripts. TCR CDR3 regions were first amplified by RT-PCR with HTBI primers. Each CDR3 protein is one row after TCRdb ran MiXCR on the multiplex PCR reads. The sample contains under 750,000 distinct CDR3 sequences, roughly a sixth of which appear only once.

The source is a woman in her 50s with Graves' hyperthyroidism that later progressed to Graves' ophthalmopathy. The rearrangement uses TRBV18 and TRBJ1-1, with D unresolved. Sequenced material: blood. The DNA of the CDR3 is TGTGCCAGCTCACCACTCCCGGATAACACTGAAGCTTTCTTT. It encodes CASSPLPDNTEAFF.